The 4 T cell receptor beta chains below come from one sample, sequenced in a study of shared clonotypes between healthy human individuals. Positive CCR7 selection of CD45RO-negative cells yielded the naive CD8 cells, and terminally differentiated effector memory CD45RA+ cells were excluded. Here immunoSEQ multiplex PCR was the method, and the copy in TCRdb shows in-frame clones only, minus some. The repertoire holds over 2 million clones, with about 94% as singletons. The specimen was naive CD8+ T cells sorted from blood. The receptors derive from a man aged 18 to 35 in good health.

A remark on this clone: Other nucleotide sequences from this sample produce the same CDR3. The CDR3 loop is CASSTRQGAYEQYF. The DNA of the CDR3 is TGTGCCAGCAGTACACGACAGGGGGCCTACGAGCAGTACTTC. V is TRBV27 and J is TRBJ2-7, with TRBD1 identical over 9 bases. The CDR3 consists of 14 residues. From germline, CDR1 is MNHEY and CDR2 SMNVEV (reference sequence). Unmatched junction bases numbered 4, after V lost 5 bases and J lost 2 bases.

The chain uses TRBV19 and TRBJ2-7; tentatively, D is TRBD2 (6 bases). This CDR3 is 14 amino acids long. In germline, CDR1 is LNHDA, CDR2 SQIVND (reference sequence). The V gene lost 6 bases and the J gene lost 3 bases, with 15 bases spanning the gap. Written as DNA, the CDR3 is TGTGCCAGTAGCCCGGGACTCATAAGCTACGAGCAGTACTTC. This gives the protein CASSPGLISYEQYF.

This clone appeared a single time. The chain is built from TRBV27 and TRBJ2-7; D remains ambiguous. V lost 7 bases, J lost 5 bases, and 18 bases lay in between. Per the germline V gene, CDR1 is MNHEY and CDR2 is SMNVEV (reference sequence). This CDR3 region has 14 residues. CDR3 region: CASTSAGYQNEQYF. CDR3 DNA sequence: TGTGCCAGCACCTCAGCCGGGTATCAGAACGAGCAGTACTTC.

The chain is built from TRBV6-1 and TRBJ2-7, with 7 nucleotides matching TRBD1. Trimming removed 3 bases from V and 2 bases from J; junction bases left unmatched: 7. Germline loops: CDR1 MNHNS, CDR2 SASEGT. This CDR3 is 15 amino acids long. This CDR3 reads CASSDPRDSPYEQYF. DNA of the CDR3: TGTGCCAGCAGTGACCCCCGGGACAGCCCCTACGAGCAGTACTTC.